The clone carrying this TCR beta chain was found a few times. Antigen unknown. Each TCR beta library was made by quantitative 5'-RACE that incorporated molecular barcodes. Via MiXCR, TCRdb re-called the 5' RACE reads, giving one row per CDR3 protein. The sample comprises 300,000 to 400,000 distinct CDR3 sequences, roughly 14% of which are singletons, and 0.95% to 1.4% rests with the top ten. This entry comes from a study of CD8 T cells in ankylosing spondylitis. Study conclusions and caveats: Disease-linked clones reportedly concentrated significantly in matched ankylosing spondylitis synovial fluid. Characteristic, it appeared, of ankylosing spondylitis blood was a TCR beta motif of about eight highly homologous variants.

The CDR3 contains 14 residues. V trimming: 6 bases; J trimming: 4 bases; junction bases outside the gene matches: 7. The TCR comes from a male donor with ankylosing spondylitis or in good health (not recorded which). V and J are TRBV12-3 or TRBV12-4 and TRBJ2-7, with TRBD1 identical over 9 bases. The sequencing input was blood, either unsorted or a sorted T cell fraction (not recorded which). The CDR3 nucleotides read TGTGCCAGCAGGGGGGACAGGGAGGGGTACGAGCAGTACTTC. Translated: CASRGDREGYEQYF.